Presented here are 17 T cell receptor beta chains from one specimen sequenced in a study of PD-1 blockade in classical Hodgkin lymphoma. Clones were sequenced by immunoSEQ multiplex PCR, and TCRdb holds only the in-frame ones, with some missing. The sample shows 40,000 to 55,000 clones, 88% of them seen only once. Each of the patients experienced relapse following autologous stem cell transplantation, and their brentuximab vedotin exposure differed. Sequenced material: peripheral blood mononuclear cells (PBMCs), taken at baseline. The receptors shown here come from a human donor with classical Hodgkin lymphoma.

V gene TRBV5-1 combines with J gene TRBJ2-7; D is unresolved. V lost 6 bases to trimming and J lost 5 bases, with 15 bases between them. This CDR3 has 13 amino acids. Germline V lookup: CDR1 SGHRS, CDR2 YFSETQ. The CDR3 loop is CASTAPPEDEQYF. DNA for the CDR3: TGCGCCAGCACTGCACCTCCCGAGGACGAGCAGTACTTC.

The chain recombines TRBV4-1 with TRBJ1-3; the D gene is possibly TRBD1 (5 bases). Germline CDR1 MGHRA, CDR2 YSYEKL. This CDR3 spans 18 amino acids. The V gene lost 4 bases and the J gene lost 1 base, with 20 bases spanning the gap. The CDR3 here is CASSPRDGVRRSGNTIYF. The CDR3 nucleotides read TGCGCCAGCAGCCCCAGGGACGGCGTCAGAAGGTCTGGAAACACCATATATTTT.

This sequence joins TRBV5-1 and TRBJ2-5, with D unresolved. Trimming pared 0 bases from V and 2 bases from J, leaving 11 bases between. The germline V gene has CDR1 SGHRS and CDR2 YFSETQ. This CDR3 has 15 amino acids. In DNA, the CDR3 is TGCGCCAGCAGCTTGGATAGCACGTCTCAAGAGACCCAGTACTTC. The encoded protein is CASSLDSTSQETQYF.

The V call is TRBV7-6, the J call TRBJ2-7; the D call may be TRBD1 or TRBD2 (5 bases each). With 5 bases removed from V and 9 bases from J, the gap between germline ends came to 17 bases. The CDR3 totals 13 residues. From germline, CDR1 is SGHVS and CDR2 FNYEAQ. CDR3 amino acids: CASSRDGGIRQYF. CDR3 nucleotide sequence: TGTGCCAGCAGCCGGGACGGCGGTATCCGGCAGTACTTC.

The rearrangement joins TRBV29-1 to TRBJ2-4, with D perhaps matching TRBD1 (5 bases). The CDR3 is made up of 15 amino acids. Looked up from germline, CDR1 is SQVTM and CDR2 is ANQGSEA. V was pared by 3 bases and J by 0 bases, with 12 bases between. CDR3 in amino acids: CSVEQGSLAKNIQYF. CDR3 nucleotides: TGCAGCGTTGAGCAGGGTTCACTAGCCAAAAACATTCAGTACTTC.

This clone occurred once. The chain links TRBV28 to TRBJ2-1; 15 bases are shared with TRBD2. Germline trimming cut 8 bases from V and 9 bases from J; bases unmatched to any gene: 8. The CDR3 loop spans 15 amino acids. Looked up from germline, CDR1 is MDHEN and CDR2 is SYDVKM. The CDR3 sequence: CASDGTSGRFVEQFF. CDR3 DNA sequence: TGTGCCAGCGACGGGACTAGCGGGAGGTTTGTTGAGCAGTTCTTC. The whole variable domain, remainder taken from reference TRBV28 and TRBJ2-1, is DVKVTQSSRYLVKRTGEKVFLECVQDMDHENMFWYRQDPGLGLRLIYFSYDVKMKEKGDIPEGYSVSREKKERFSLILESASTNQTSMYLCASDGTSGRFVEQFFGPGTRLTVL.

There are a few counts of this clone. The chain joins TRBV10-3 to TRBJ2-6; D is uncertain. V was clipped by 10 bases and J by 1 base, with 8 bases between them. The CDR3 contains 13 residues. Germline V gene lookup returns CDR1 ENHRY and CDR2 SYGVKD. The CDR3 DNA is TGTGCCAGCCTTCCTTCTGGGGCCAACGTCCTGACTTTC. Amino acid sequence: CASLPSGANVLTF.

The J gene is TRBJ1-1, the V gene TRBV27; D might be TRBD1 (6 bases). The CDR3 runs to 15 residues. Germline-derived CDR1 and CDR2 are MNHEY and SMNVEV (reference sequence). The germline V and J ends were trimmed by 6 bases and 3 bases, with 17 bases remaining between them. The DNA for the CDR3 is TGTGCCAGCAGCACCTACACAGGGAGGGACACTGAAGCTTTCTTT. Its translation is CASSTYTGRDTEAFF.

The chain uses TRBV7-9 and TRBJ1-4; D unclear. Germline V gene data show CDR1 as SEHNR and CDR2 as FQNEAQ (reference sequence). The CDR3 covers 13 residues. Trimming pared 8 bases from V and 8 bases from J, leaving 15 bases between. The CDR3 reads CASQSPDSEKLFF. The CDR3 DNA is TGTGCCAGCCAGTCCCCTGATTCAGAAAAACTGTTTTTT.

This chain connects TRBV10-3 to TRBJ1-2; the D is unclear. V lost 5 bases and J 6 bases, leaving 22 bases between the germline ends. CDR1 ENHRY and CDR2 SYGVKD come from the germline V gene. There are 16 residues in the CDR3. Written as DNA, the CDR3 is TGTGCCATCAGTCCTACAGCTTTAGGGCAGCAGAATGGCTACACCTTC. Translated: CAISPTALGQQNGYTF.

The V and J genes are TRBV5-6 and TRBJ2-1; the match to TRBD2 covers 9 bases. CDR1 is SGHDT and CDR2 is YYEEEE in the germline V gene. Trimming at V came to 6 bases and at J to 6 bases, leaving 13 bases not matched to a gene. This CDR3 has 16 amino acids. CDR3 nucleotide sequence: TGTGCCAGCACCTTTACTTTCGCGGGAGGGACCAATGAGCAGTTCTTC. This gives the protein CASTFTFAGGTNEQFF. The entire variable domain, with the rest obtained from reference TRBV5-6 and TRBJ2-1, is as follows: DAGVTQSPTHLIKTRGQQVTLRCSPKSGHDTVSWYQQALGQGPQFIFQYYEEEERQRGNFPDRFSGHQFPNYSSELNVNALLLGDSALYLCASTFTFAGGTNEQFFGPGTRLTVL.

CDR3 coding DNA: TGTGCCAGCAGCCCCCAACTAGCCGACCTGGGGCCCCAGCATTTT. It yields the protein CASSPQLADLGPQHF. The chain joins TRBV7-8 to TRBJ1-5; D ambiguous. V was shortened by 5 bases and J by 9 bases, with 20 bases between the two germline ends. Germline V gene lookup returns CDR1 SGHVS and CDR2 FQNEAQ. This CDR3 is 15 amino acids long. Using reference TRBV7-8 and TRBJ1-5 for the parts outside the CDR3, the full variable domain is GAGVSQSPRYKVAKRGQDVALRCDPISGHVSLFWYQQALGQGPEFLTYFQNEAQLDKSGLPSDRFFAERPEGSVSTLKIQRTQQEDSAVYLCASSPQLADLGPQHFGDGTRLSIL.

The CDR3 DNA sequence: TGTGCCAGCAGTGATATTCAGGGGGCGGACACCGGGGAGCTGTTTTTT. Translated, it gives CASSDIQGADTGELFF. This chain connects TRBV2 to TRBJ2-2; TRBD1 matches at 8 bases. J lost 3 bases, V lost 3 bases, and 6 bases had no gene match. Germline V gene lookup returns CDR1 SNHLY and CDR2 FYNNEI. The CDR3 covers 16 residues.

This clone was observed a single time. The chain links TRBV27 to TRBJ2-1, with 9 bases matching TRBD2. This CDR3 has 16 residues. V lost 4 bases and J lost 6; bases outside the gene matches: 10. Germline V lookup: CDR1 MNHEY, CDR2 SMNVEV (reference sequence). The chain's CDR3 is CASSSSGTSIRNEQFF. In DNA form, the CDR3 reads TGTGCCAGCAGTTCCTCCGGGACTAGCATCCGCAATGAGCAGTTCTTC.

The rearrangement uses TRBV5-6 and TRBJ1-5; 7 nucleotides align to TRBD1. This CDR3 contains 16 residues. Germline V lookup: CDR1 SGHDT, CDR2 YYEEEE. With V trimmed by 6 bases and J by 3 bases, 12 bases remained unmatched. The CDR3 here is CASNLFRDSHNQPQHF. CDR3 in DNA: TGTGCCAGCAACCTCTTCCGGGACAGCCACAATCAGCCCCAGCATTTT.

V gene TRBV20-1 combines with J gene TRBJ1-2; unclear D gene. Germline V gene lookup returns CDR1 DFQATT and CDR2 SNEGSKA (reference sequence). This CDR3 comprises 10 residues. The V and J ends lost 6 bases and 8 bases respectively, with 10 bases between them. The chain's CDR3 is CSAAEGGYTF. The CDR3 DNA is TGCAGTGCGGCAGAGGGAGGCTACACCTTC.

This clone was counted a single time. V usage is TRBV2 and J usage is TRBJ1-5; no reliable D call. Trimming stripped 7 bases from V and 3 bases from J, with 16 bases between. The germline V gene encodes CDR1 SNHLY and CDR2 FYNNEI. This CDR3 has 15 residues. The CDR3 bases are TGTGCCAGCACCCTTAGATTAGTGGTCAATCAGCCCCAGCATTTT. Its protein is CASTLRLVVNQPQHF.